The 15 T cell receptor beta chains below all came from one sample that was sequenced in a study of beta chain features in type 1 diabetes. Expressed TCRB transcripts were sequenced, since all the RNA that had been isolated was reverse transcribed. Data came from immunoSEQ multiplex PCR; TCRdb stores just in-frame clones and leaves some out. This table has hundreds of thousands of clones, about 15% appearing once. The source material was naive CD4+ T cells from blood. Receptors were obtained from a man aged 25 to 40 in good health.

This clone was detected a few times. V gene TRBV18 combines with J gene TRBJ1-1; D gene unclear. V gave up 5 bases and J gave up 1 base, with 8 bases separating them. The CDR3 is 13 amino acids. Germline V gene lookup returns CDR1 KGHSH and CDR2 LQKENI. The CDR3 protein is CASSIKKNTEAFF. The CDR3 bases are TGTGCCAGCTCAATAAAGAAGAACACTGAAGCTTTCTTT. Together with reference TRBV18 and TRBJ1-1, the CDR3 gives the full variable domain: NAGVMQNPRHLVRRRGQEARLRCSPMKGHSHVYWYRQLPEEGLKFMVYLQKENIIDESGMPKERFSAEFPKEGPSILRIQQVVRGDSAAYFCASSIKKNTEAFFGQGTRLTVV.

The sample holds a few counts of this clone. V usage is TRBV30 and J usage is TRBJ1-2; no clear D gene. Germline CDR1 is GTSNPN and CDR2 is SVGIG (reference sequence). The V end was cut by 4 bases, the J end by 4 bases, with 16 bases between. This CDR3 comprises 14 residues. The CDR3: CAWIDLARSYGYTF. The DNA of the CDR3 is TGTGCCTGGATAGACCTTGCTCGTTCCTATGGCTACACCTTC.

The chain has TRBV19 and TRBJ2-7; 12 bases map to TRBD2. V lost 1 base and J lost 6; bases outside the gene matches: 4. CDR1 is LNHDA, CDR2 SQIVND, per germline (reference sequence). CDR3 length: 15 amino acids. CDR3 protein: CASSIGLAGESEQYV. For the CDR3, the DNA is TGTGCCAGTAGTATAGGACTAGCGGGAGAATCCGAGCAGTACGTC.

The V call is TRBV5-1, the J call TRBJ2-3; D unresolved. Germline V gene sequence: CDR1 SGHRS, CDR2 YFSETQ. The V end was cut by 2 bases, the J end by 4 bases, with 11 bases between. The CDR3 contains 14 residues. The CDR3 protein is CASSFGGVSDTQYF. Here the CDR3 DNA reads TGCGCCAGCAGCTTCGGCGGTGTATCAGATACGCAGTATTTT.

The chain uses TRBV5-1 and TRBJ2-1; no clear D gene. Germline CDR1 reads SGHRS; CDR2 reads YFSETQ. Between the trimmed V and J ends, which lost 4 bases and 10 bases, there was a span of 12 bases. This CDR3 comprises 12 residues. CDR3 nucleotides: TGCGCCAGCAGCCAACTTTGGCCCGAGCAGTTCTTC. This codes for CASSQLWPEQFF.

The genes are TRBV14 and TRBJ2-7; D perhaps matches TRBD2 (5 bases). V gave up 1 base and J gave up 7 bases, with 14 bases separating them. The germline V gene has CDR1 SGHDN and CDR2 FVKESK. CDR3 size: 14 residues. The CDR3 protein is CASSQVFRTGEQYF. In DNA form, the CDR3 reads TGTGCCAGCAGCCAAGTTTTCCGCACGGGAGAGCAGTACTTC.

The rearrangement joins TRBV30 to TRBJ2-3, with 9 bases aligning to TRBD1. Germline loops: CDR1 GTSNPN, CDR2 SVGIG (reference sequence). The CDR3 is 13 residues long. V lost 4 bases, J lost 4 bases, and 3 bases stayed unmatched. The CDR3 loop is CAWTGTGSDTQYF. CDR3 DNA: TGTGCCTGGACCGGGACAGGGTCAGATACGCAGTATTTT.

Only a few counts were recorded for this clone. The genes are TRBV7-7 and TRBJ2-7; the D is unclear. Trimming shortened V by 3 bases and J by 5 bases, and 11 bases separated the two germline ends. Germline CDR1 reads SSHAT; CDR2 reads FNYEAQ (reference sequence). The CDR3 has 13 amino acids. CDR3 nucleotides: TGTGCCAGCAGCTTGGACCGTTCGGACGAGCAGTACTTC. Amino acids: CASSLDRSDEQYF. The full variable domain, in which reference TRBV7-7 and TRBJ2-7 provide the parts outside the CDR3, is GAGVSQSPRYKVTKRGQDVTLRCDPISSHATLYWYQQALGQGPEFLTYFNYEAQPDKSGLPSDRFSAERPEGSISTLTIQRTEQRDSAMYRCASSLDRSDEQYFGPGTRLTVT.

The CDR3: CAWSVIASGHNEQFF. The CDR3 DNA follows: TGTGCCTGGAGTGTAATTGCTAGCGGCCACAATGAGCAGTTCTTC. This chain connects TRBV30 to TRBJ2-1, with 7 bases identical to TRBD2. V was pared by 0 bases and J by 5 bases, with 7 bases of the junction left unmatched. CDR3 size: 15 residues. Germline CDR1 reads GTSNPN; CDR2 reads SVGIG (reference sequence).

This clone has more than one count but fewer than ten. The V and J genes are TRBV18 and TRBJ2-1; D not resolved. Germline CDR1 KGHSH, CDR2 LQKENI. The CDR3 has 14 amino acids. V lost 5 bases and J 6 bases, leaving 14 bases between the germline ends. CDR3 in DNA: TGTGCCAGCTCATCCCTTGAAGTACTCAATGAGCAGTTCTTC. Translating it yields CASSSLEVLNEQFF.

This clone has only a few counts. CDR3 DNA sequence: TGTGCCAGCACCCTGGAGGCGAGGGGAGACGGCTACACCTTC. Its translation: CASTLEARGDGYTF. This chain uses TRBV9 with TRBJ1-2; D perhaps matches TRBD1 (5 bases). V lost 6 bases and J lost 8, with 20 bases in between. The germline gives CDR1 SGDLS, CDR2 YYNGEE. The CDR3 consists of 14 residues.

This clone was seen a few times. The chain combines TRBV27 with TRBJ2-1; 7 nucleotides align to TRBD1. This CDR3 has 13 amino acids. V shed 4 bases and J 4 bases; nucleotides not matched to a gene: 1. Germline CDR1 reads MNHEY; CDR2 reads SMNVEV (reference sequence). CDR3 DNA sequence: TGTGCCAGCAGTTGGGACAGTTACAATGAGCAGTTCTTC. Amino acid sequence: CASSWDSYNEQFF.

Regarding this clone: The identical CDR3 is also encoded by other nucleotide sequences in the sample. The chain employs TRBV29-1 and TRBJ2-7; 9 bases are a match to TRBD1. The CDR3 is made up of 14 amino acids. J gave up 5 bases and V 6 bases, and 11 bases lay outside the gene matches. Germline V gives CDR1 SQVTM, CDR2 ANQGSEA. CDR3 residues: CSVALGQGYHEQYF. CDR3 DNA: TGCAGCGTCGCGCTTGGACAGGGGTACCACGAGCAGTACTTC.

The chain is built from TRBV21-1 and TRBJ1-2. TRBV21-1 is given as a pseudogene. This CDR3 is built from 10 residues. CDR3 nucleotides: TGTGCCAGGAAGGGCTATGGCTACACCTTC. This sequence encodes CARKGYGYTF.

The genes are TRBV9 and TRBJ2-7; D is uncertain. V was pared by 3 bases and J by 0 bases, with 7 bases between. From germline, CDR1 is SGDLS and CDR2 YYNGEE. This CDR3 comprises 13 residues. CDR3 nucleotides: TGTGCCAGCAGCGCTTCAGTCTCCTACGAGCAGTACTTC. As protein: CASSASVSYEQYF.